These 24 T cell receptor beta chains share one sample of origin, sequenced in a study of cytomegalovirus exposure and HLA in healthy donors. PCR amplification relied on 60 Vbeta primers (plus 13 Jbeta primers). The data were produced by immunoSEQ multiplex PCR, yet TCRdb's version contains in-frame clones alone and is incomplete. This sample yields 140,000 to 150,000 clones, of which roughly 80% are seen a single time; roughly 6.3% belongs to the top ten. The sample consisted of PBMCs. The receptors were sampled from a woman aged 40-49 years in good health and CMV-seropositive.

In its sample, this clone was seen a few times. The chain has TRBV7-9 and TRBJ1-5; D is unresolved. This CDR3 is built from 15 residues. Germline CDR1 and CDR2: SEHNR and FQNEAQ (reference sequence). V gave up 0 bases and J gave up 7 bases, with 13 bases separating them. CDR3 in DNA: TGTGCCAGCAGCTTAGCCGGAGGGAACGGACAGCCCCAGCATTTT. This sequence encodes CASSLAGGNGQPQHF.

The chain joins TRBV19 to TRBJ2-3; D may be TRBD1 (6 bases). V was pared by 1 base and J by 1 base, with 12 bases between. The CDR3 has 16 residues. Germline values: CDR1 LNHDA, CDR2 SQIVND (reference sequence). The CDR3 region is CASSIAGNRGTDTQYF. DNA of the CDR3: TGTGCCAGTAGTATAGCCGGCAACAGGGGCACAGATACGCAGTATTTT.

This clone was seen only a few times. The chain has TRBV2 and TRBJ1-6; D uncertain. Germline values: CDR1 SNHLY, CDR2 FYNNEI. Trimming shortened V by 8 bases and J by 2 bases, and 13 bases separated the two germline ends. The CDR3 is made up of 15 amino acids. CDR3: CASALGGTYNSPLHF. In DNA, the CDR3 is TGTGCCAGCGCGCTGGGCGGGACCTATAATTCACCCCTCCACTTT.

This chain uses TRBV28 with TRBJ2-7, with TRBD1 as a possible D gene (6 bases). The V gene's germline CDR1 is MDHEN and CDR2 SYDVKM. The CDR3 consists of 14 residues. Trimming removed 8 bases at V and 0 bases at J, with 14 bases between. This CDR3 is CASAGTPSSYEQYF. The CDR3 bases are TGTGCCAGCGCTGGGACACCGAGCTCCTACGAGCAGTACTTC.

V gene TRBV28 combines with J gene TRBJ2-7; 11 bases match TRBD2. The CDR3 extends over 15 amino acids. Unmatched junction bases numbered 5, after V lost 6 bases and J lost 1 base. CDR1 is MDHEN and CDR2 is SYDVKM in the germline V gene. CDR3 nucleotides: TGTGCCAGCAGACGTACTAGCGGGGGTTCCTACGAGCAGTACTTC. This translates into CASRRTSGGSYEQYF.

V usage is TRBV15 and J usage is TRBJ2-7; 7 bases fit TRBD1. This CDR3 contains 12 residues. Germline V gene lookup returns CDR1 LNHNV and CDR2 YYDKDF (reference sequence). This CDR3 is CATSRDGIGTVV. CDR3 nucleotide sequence: TGTGCCACCAGCAGAGATGGTATCGGGACAGTCGTC.

Regarding this clone: One end of the junction does not line up with germline, which may come from a read error. The chain carries TRBV2 and TRBJ2-3; 12 bases agree with TRBD2. The germline V gene encodes CDR1 SNHLY and CDR2 FYNNEI. The CDR3 contains 11 residues. In DNA, the CDR3 is TGTGCCAGCACCCCGCTAGCGGGGGGGGAGTTT. Translating gives CASTPLAGGEF.

The V call is TRBV19, the J call TRBJ1-5, with 8 bases lining up with TRBD1. CDR3 length equals 16 residues. The V gene's germline CDR1 is LNHDA and CDR2 SQIVND (reference sequence). Germline trimming cut 3 bases from V and 1 base from J; bases unmatched to any gene: 5. DNA of the CDR3: TGTGCCAGTAGTATTGCGGGACAGGTGAGCAATCAGCCCCAGCATTTT. It codes for CASSIAGQVSNQPQHF.

The V call is TRBV2, the J call TRBJ2-1, with 9 bases that match TRBD2. CDR3 size: 14 residues. Germline CDR1 and CDR2: SNHLY and FYNNEI. The V and J ends lost 6 bases and 0 bases, in that order; junction bases with no gene match: 0. CDR3: CASRAGGSYNEQFF. The CDR3, as DNA: TGTGCCAGCAGAGCGGGGGGCTCCTACAATGAGCAGTTCTTC.

The chain links TRBV28 to TRBJ2-7, with a weak D call TRBD1 (5 bases). V was shortened by 6 bases and J by 3 bases, with 6 bases between the two germline ends. Germline lookup yields CDR1 MDHEN and CDR2 SYDVKM. The CDR3 contains 11 residues. The CDR3 sequence is CASSGHYEQYF. Written as DNA, the CDR3 is TGTGCCAGCAGCGGACACTACGAGCAGTACTTC.

V gene TRBV7-2 combines with J gene TRBJ2-3, with 11 bases fitting TRBD2. Unmatched junction bases numbered 6, after V lost 4 bases and J lost 3 bases. Germline CDR1 SGHTA, CDR2 FQGNSA. The CDR3 spans 16 residues. CDR3 bases: TGTGCCAGCAGCTCCTTAGCGGGGGGGCCAACAGATACGCAGTATTTT. It yields the protein CASSSLAGGPTDTQYF.

J is TRBJ1-1 and V is TRBV2; possibly TRBD1 for D (6 bases). V shed 11 bases and J shed 0 bases, with 16 bases lying between them. Germline CDR1 reads SNHLY; CDR2 reads FYNNEI. The CDR3 sequence is 14 residues long. The CDR3 here is CAGKQGPLNTEAFF. In nucleotides, the CDR3 is TGTGCCGGAAAACAGGGACCTTTGAACACTGAAGCTTTCTTT.

This clone was counted between two and nine times. This chain connects TRBV2 to TRBJ1-3; no clear D gene. Germline lookup yields CDR1 SNHLY and CDR2 FYNNEI. The CDR3 consists of 17 residues. Deletions cut 3 bases from V and 0 bases from J, with 15 bases between. The CDR3 spells CASSEYGLGSSGNTIYF. CDR3 in DNA: TGTGCCAGCAGTGAGTATGGTCTCGGGAGCTCTGGAAACACCATATATTTT.

The chain recombines TRBV6-5 with TRBJ1-2; 7 positions match TRBD1. V was clipped by 2 bases and J by 2 bases; unmatched bases: 5. The CDR3 length is 15 residues. The germline V gene encodes CDR1 MNHEY and CDR2 SVGAGI. Here the CDR3 reads CASSYRDSLNYGYTF. The CDR3 DNA reads as TGTGCCAGCAGTTACCGGGACAGCCTAAACTATGGCTACACCTTC.

In the case of this clone: This specimen includes other DNA sequences encoding the same CDR3. The J gene is TRBJ2-7, the V gene TRBV7-2; 12 positions agree with TRBD2. CDR3 size: 15 residues. V was pared by 5 bases and J by 3 bases, with 5 bases of the junction left unmatched. The V gene's germline CDR1 is SGHTA and CDR2 FQGNSA. The DNA for the CDR3 is TGTGCCAGCAGCCTGACTAGCGGGGGCGGCTACGAGCAGTACTTC. It yields the protein CASSLTSGGGYEQYF.

V and J are TRBV6-6 and TRBJ1-4, with no clear D. Trimming removed 5 bases from V and 4 bases from J, with 8 bases in between. There are 13 residues in the CDR3. The germline gives CDR1 MNHNY, CDR2 SVGAGI (reference sequence). The CDR3 sequence is CASSTGINEKLFF. CDR3 sequence (DNA): TGTGCCAGCAGTACCGGGATTAATGAAAAACTGTTTTTT.

This chain links TRBV15 with TRBJ1-5, with TRBD1 matching 7 bases. CDR3 length equals 14 residues. The V gene end was trimmed by 8 bases and the J gene end by 4 bases; junction bases not matched to a gene: 8. The V gene's germline CDR1 is LNHNV and CDR2 YYDKDF (reference sequence). The CDR3 region has the DNA TGTGCCACCGCTTTTGGGACAGCTAATCAGCCCCAGCATTTT. Amino acid sequence: CATAFGTANQPQHF. Based on the CDR3 plus reference TRBV15 and TRBJ1-5, the full variable domain is DAMVIQNPRYQVTQFGKPVTLSCSQTLNHNVMYWYQQKSSQAPKLLFHYYDKDFNNEADTPDNFQSRRPNTSFCFLDIRSPGLGDTAMYLCATAFGTANQPQHFGDGTRLSIL.

The rearrangement joins TRBV6-1 to TRBJ2-7, with D possibly being TRBD2 (5 bases). V gave up 2 bases and J gave up 1 base, with 12 bases separating them. The CDR3 extends over 15 amino acids. Germline assignment: CDR1 MNHNS and CDR2 SASEGT. The CDR3 DNA reads TGTGCCAGCAGTGAACGGGGAGACGTATCCTACGAGCAGTACTTC. It specifies CASSERGDVSYEQYF.

The chain joins TRBV9 to TRBJ2-7; 9 bases map to TRBD2. V shed 0 bases and J 1 base; nucleotides not matched to a gene: 5. This CDR3 has 16 residues. Germline values: CDR1 SGDLS, CDR2 YYNGEE. CDR3 in DNA: TGTGCCAGCAGCGTAGGGGCGGGGGGGCCTTCCTACGAGCAGTACTTC. This encodes CASSVGAGGPSYEQYF.

This sequence joins TRBV4-1 and TRBJ2-3; TRBD2 matches 9 bases. This CDR3 spans 19 amino acids. Germline-derived CDR1 and CDR2 are MGHRA and YSYEKL. J lost 2 bases, V lost 1 base, and 13 bases had no gene match. Here the CDR3 reads CASSQVSTGSGGLTDTQYF. The CDR3 DNA reads as TGCGCCAGCAGCCAAGTTTCCACGGGTAGCGGGGGCCTCACAGATACGCAGTATTTT.

V and J are TRBV28 and TRBJ1-1; D is unclear. Germline loops: CDR1 MDHEN, CDR2 SYDVKM. V shed 6 bases and J shed 1 base, with 18 bases lying between them. CDR3 length: 16 residues. The DNA for the CDR3 is TGTGCCAGCAGCCGAGCTCTAAAATTGCGGAACACTGAAGCTTTCTTT. Its protein product is CASSRALKLRNTEAFF.

This sequence joins TRBV6-5 and TRBJ2-1; unclear D gene. The CDR3 runs 13 residues. The V end lost 4 bases, the J end lost 9 bases, and 13 bases lay between the germline ends. Germline CDR1 is MNHEY and CDR2 is SVGAGI. The CDR3 DNA follows: TGTGCCAGCAGTTCCCCAGGTCACGGTGAGCAGTTCTTC. Protein: CASSSPGHGEQFF.

V is TRBV10-2 and J is TRBJ1-2; D unresolved. The V end was cut by 3 bases, the J end by 8 bases, with 7 bases between. This CDR3 comprises 11 residues. The germline CDR1 and CDR2 sequences are WSHSY and SAAADI. CDR3 loop: CASSDLEGYTF. The DNA for the CDR3 is TGCGCCAGCAGTGATTTAGAAGGCTACACCTTC.

This chain connects TRBV6-1 to TRBJ1-4; 10 bases are shared with TRBD1. V gave up 5 bases and J gave up 5 bases; unmatched junction bases: 2. Germline lookup yields CDR1 MNHNS and CDR2 SASEGT. The CDR3 runs to 14 residues. The CDR3 DNA follows: TGTGCCAGCAGTTCGGGACAGGGGAATGAAAAACTGTTTTTT. Amino acid sequence: CASSSGQGNEKLFF.